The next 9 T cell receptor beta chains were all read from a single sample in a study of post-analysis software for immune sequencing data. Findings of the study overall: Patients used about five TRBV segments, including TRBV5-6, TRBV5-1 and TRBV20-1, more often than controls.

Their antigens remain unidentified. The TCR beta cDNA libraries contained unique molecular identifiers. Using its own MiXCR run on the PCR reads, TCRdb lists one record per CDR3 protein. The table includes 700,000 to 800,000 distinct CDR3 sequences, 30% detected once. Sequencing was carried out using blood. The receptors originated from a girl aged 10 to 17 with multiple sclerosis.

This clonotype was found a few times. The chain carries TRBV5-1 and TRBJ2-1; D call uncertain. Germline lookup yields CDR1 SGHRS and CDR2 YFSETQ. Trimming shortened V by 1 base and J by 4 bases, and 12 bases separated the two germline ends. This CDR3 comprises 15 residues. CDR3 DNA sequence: TGCGCCAGCAGCTTGCCCCGTGTTTCTTACAATGAGCAGTTCTTC. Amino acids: CASSLPRVSYNEQFF.

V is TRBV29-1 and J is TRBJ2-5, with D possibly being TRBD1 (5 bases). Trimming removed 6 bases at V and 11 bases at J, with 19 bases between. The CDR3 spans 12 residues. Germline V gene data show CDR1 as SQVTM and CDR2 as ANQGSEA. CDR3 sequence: CSVEQVTNEQYF. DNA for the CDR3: TGCAGCGTGGAACAGGTTACTAATGAGCAGTACTTC.

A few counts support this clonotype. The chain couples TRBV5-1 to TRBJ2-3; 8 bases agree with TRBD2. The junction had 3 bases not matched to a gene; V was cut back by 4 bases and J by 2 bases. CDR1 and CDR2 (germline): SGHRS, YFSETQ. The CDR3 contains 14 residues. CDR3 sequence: CASSGGGFTDTQYF. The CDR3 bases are TGCGCCAGCAGCGGCGGGGGGTTCACAGATACGCAGTATTTT.

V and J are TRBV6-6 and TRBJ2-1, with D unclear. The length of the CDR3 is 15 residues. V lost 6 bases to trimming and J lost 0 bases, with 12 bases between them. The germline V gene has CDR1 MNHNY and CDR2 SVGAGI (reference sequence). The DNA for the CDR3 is TGTGCCAGCAGGACGGCCGCCAGCTCCTACAATGAGCAGTTCTTC. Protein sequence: CASRTAASSYNEQFF.

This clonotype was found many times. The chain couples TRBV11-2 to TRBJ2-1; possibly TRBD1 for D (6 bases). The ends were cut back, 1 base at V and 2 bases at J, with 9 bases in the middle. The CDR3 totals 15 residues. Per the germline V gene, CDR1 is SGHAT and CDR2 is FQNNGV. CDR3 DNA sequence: TGTGCCAGCAGCTTAGGTCACAGGGCCTACAATGAGCAGTTCTTC. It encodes CASSLGHRAYNEQFF.

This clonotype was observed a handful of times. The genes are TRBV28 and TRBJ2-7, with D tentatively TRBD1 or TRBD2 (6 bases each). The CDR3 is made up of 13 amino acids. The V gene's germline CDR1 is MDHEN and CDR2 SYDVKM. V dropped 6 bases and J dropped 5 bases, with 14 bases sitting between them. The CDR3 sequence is CASRAGEVDEQYF. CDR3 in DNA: TGTGCCAGCAGGGCAGGGGAGGTCGACGAGCAGTACTTC.

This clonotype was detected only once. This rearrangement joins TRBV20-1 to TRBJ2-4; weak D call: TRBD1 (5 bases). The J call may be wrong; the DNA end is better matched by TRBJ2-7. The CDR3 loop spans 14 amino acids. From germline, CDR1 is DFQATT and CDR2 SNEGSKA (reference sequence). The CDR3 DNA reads TGCAGTGCTTACCCGAGACAGTTATCCTACGAGCAGTACTTC. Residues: CSAYPRQLSYEQYF.

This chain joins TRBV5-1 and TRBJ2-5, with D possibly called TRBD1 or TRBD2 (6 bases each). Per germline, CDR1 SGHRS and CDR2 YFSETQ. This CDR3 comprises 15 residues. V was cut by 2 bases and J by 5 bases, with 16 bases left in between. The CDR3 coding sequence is TGCGCCAGCAGCTTCCCCGGGGGCGGATCGGAGACCCAGTACTTC. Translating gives CASSFPGGGSETQYF.

CDR3 DNA: TGTGCCAGCACCTGGGACTCATCCTACGAGCAGTACTTC. This translates into CASTWDSSYEQYF. The chain couples TRBV6-2 or TRBV6-3 to TRBJ2-7; weak D call: TRBD2 (6 bases). Germline CDR1 and CDR2: MNHEY and SVGEGT. V was shortened by 7 bases and J by 1 base, with 11 bases between the two germline ends. The CDR3 runs to 13 residues.